A selection of T cell receptor beta chains follows, all from one sample in a study of blood T cell repertoires in COVID-19. Profiling relied on immunoSEQ multiplex PCR, and the TCRdb table lists in-frame clones only, not all of them. Of tens of thousands of clones in the sample, approximately 80% were seen once. Sequenced material: peripheral blood. Every receptor here comes from a human donor in a cohort sampled during active COVID-19. Each CDR3 is given without its conserved first and last residue.

J: TRBJ1-4; V: TRBV5-1; CDR3: ASSLGDRDNEKLF
J: TRBJ1-1; V: TRBV5-4; CDR3: ASGQGVNMNTEAF
J: TRBJ2-3; V: TRBV15; CDR3: ATSRGGTDTQY
J: TRBJ2-7; V: TRBV3-1/TRBV3-2; CDR3: ASSQELAGVDEQY
J: TRBJ2-7; V: TRBV16; CDR3: ASSQYGTGSYEQY
J: TRBJ1-5; V: TRBV18; CDR3: ASSGGEGNQPQH
J: TRBJ1-5; V: TRBV25-1; CDR3: ASSDSSGTGMLQPQH
J: TRBJ2-2; V: TRBV19; CDR3: ASSIDSGFLTGELF
J: TRBJ2-3; V: TRBV7-9; CDR3: ASTSLGSGSTDTQY
J: TRBJ2-3; V: TRBV4-2; CDR3: ASSVREDTQY
J: TRBJ1-5; V: TRBV19; CDR3: ASNQVGPYSNQPQH
J: TRBJ2-7; V: TRBV18; CDR3: ASSPETGHSYEQY
J: TRBJ1-5; V: TRBV28; CDR3: ASSYQRGTASNQPQH
J: TRBJ2-6; V: TRBV5-4; CDR3: ASSYGAGGTGANVLT
J: TRBJ2-7; V: TRBV6-5; CDR3: ATKGTSGTSYEQY
J: TRBJ2-2; V: TRBV28; CDR3: ASSLATGELF
J: TRBJ2-7; V: TRBV5-1; CDR3: ASRSGQGHYEQY
J: TRBJ2-3; V: TRBV13; CDR3: ASSPGGDTQY
J: TRBJ1-6; V: TRBV2; CDR3: ASRPGTGPGNSPLH
J: TRBJ2-7; V: TRBV4-1; CDR3: ASSQARGKLYEQY
J: TRBJ1-4; V: TRBV27; CDR3: ASSSVTAGNEKLF
J: TRBJ1-4; V: TRBV7-8; CDR3: ASSRDRGLNEKLF
J: TRBJ2-2; V: TRBV6-6; CDR3: AGAGTGNTGELF
J: TRBJ2-3; V: TRBV5-6; CDR3: ASSQDRGAADTQY
J: TRBJ1-4; V: TRBV5-4; CDR3: ASSLASQGTNEKLF
J: TRBJ1-2; V: TRBV5-1; CDR3: ASSSGSGQGGHGYT
J: TRBJ1-1; V: TRBV27; CDR3: ASSLSAGVTEAF
J: TRBJ2-5; V: TRBV28; CDR3: ASSRSGRYQETQY
J: TRBJ2-5; V: TRBV25-1; CDR3: ASSEGQGKSQETQY
J: TRBJ1-5; V: TRBV5-1; CDR3: ASRSGPGGNQPQH
J: TRBJ1-3; V: TRBV3-1/TRBV3-2; CDR3: ASSPQGGAPGNTIY
J: TRBJ2-1; V: TRBV3-1/TRBV3-2; CDR3: ASSRAGGAGEQF
J: TRBJ1-3; V: TRBV6-5; CDR3: ASSYGRSSGNTIY
J: TRBJ1-5; V: TRBV3-1/TRBV3-2; CDR3: ASSQGPQGARAQPQH
J: TRBJ1-6; V: TRBV19; CDR3: ASSIGQGRHSYNSPLH
J: TRBJ2-3; V: TRBV11-3; CDR3: ASSRDSRTDTQY
J: TRBJ1-5; V: TRBV6-6; CDR3: ASSLPGGSNQPQH
J: TRBJ2-1; V: TRBV6-5; CDR3: ASNRGNEQF
J: TRBJ2-1; V: TRBV4-1; CDR3: ASSQEGLSSSYNEQF
J: TRBJ1-4; V: TRBV28; CDR3: ASGAGRKNEKLF
J: TRBJ2-2; V: TRBV5-1; CDR3: ASSSSSESTGELF
J: TRBJ2-7; V: TRBV27; CDR3: ASSFTSGYEQY
J: TRBJ2-7; V: TRBV28; CDR3: ASRPTGATISYEQY
J: TRBJ2-7; V: TRBV7-2; CDR3: ASTKGGLGVYEQY
J: TRBJ1-1; V: TRBV28; CDR3: ASEGDRTVEAF
J: TRBJ2-7; V: TRBV5-1; CDR3: ASSSGGYEQY
J: TRBJ2-1; V: TRBV6-6; CDR3: ASSPPGRTDNEQF
J: TRBJ2-3; V: TRBV18; CDR3: ASSPTSGASIDTQY
J: TRBJ2-1; V: TRBV5-8; CDR3: ASSLAGLAVYNEQF
J: TRBJ2-2; V: TRBV27; CDR3: ASGEKAMYTGELF
J: TRBJ2-3; V: TRBV5-1; CDR3: AREQRGTDTQY
J: TRBJ1-2; V: TRBV5-6; CDR3: ASSRGLTNYGYT
J: TRBJ2-7; V: TRBV6-5; CDR3: ASSLETGPYEQY
J: TRBJ1-1; V: TRBV6-5; CDR3: ASSPTLNTEAF